One and the same sample provided the 21 T cell receptor beta chains below, sequenced in a study of identical twins. TCRdb re-called the 5' RACE reads with MiXCR, one entry per CDR3 protein. Of 510,000 or so distinct CDR3 sequences in the sample, approximately 16% were seen once. The sample also formed part of further work on yellow fever vaccine responses in identical twins.

Material for sequencing was CD4+ T cells sorted from blood. Receptors were obtained from a woman younger than 30 in good health.

The rearrangement uses TRBV6-5 and TRBJ2-5; D may correspond to TRBD1 or TRBD2 (5 bases each). Germline values: CDR1 MNHEY, CDR2 SVGAGI. This CDR3 is 15 amino acids long. The germline V and J ends were trimmed by 0 bases and 5 bases, with 13 bases remaining between them. CDR3 sequence: CASSYSVGAGETQYF. The CDR3 DNA reads TGTGCCAGCAGTTACTCGGTAGGGGCGGGCGAGACCCAGTACTTC.

The chain carries TRBV5-5 and TRBJ1-1; weak D call: TRBD1 (5 bases). The CDR3 has 13 amino acids. Trimming stripped 2 bases from V and 7 bases from J, with 12 bases between. In germline, CDR1 is SGHKS, CDR2 YYEKEE (reference sequence). As DNA, the CDR3 is TGTGCCAGCAGCTTTTGGGGGGGGTATGAAGCTTTCTTT. It encodes CASSFWGGYEAFF.

This clonotype came up a few times. The chain employs TRBV20-1 and TRBJ2-1; 14 positions match TRBD2. There are 20 residues in the CDR3. With 0 bases clipped from V and 0 bases from J, the junction kept 10 bases outside the gene matches. The V gene's germline CDR1 is DFQATT and CDR2 SNEGSKA (reference sequence). The CDR3 is CSARDLGLAGEGVSYNEQFF. The CDR3 DNA follows: TGCAGTGCTAGAGATTTGGGACTAGCGGGAGAGGGCGTCTCCTACAATGAGCAGTTCTTC.

The table lists this clonotype with many counts. The chain couples TRBV12-3 or TRBV12-4 to TRBJ2-5; perhaps TRBD1 as D (5 bases). CDR3 size: 13 residues. Trimming left V 3 bases short and J 7 bases short, with 12 bases between. CDR3 region: CASSFDSSWTQYF. The DNA of the CDR3 is TGTGCCAGCAGTTTCGACAGTTCGTGGACCCAGTACTTC.

This clonotype was detected a few times. The genes are TRBV18 and TRBJ1-1; D may be TRBD1 (5 bases). This CDR3 spans 14 amino acids. Germline V gene sequence: CDR1 KGHSH, CDR2 LQKENI. Trimming removed 2 bases from V and 1 base from J, with 8 bases in between. CDR3 residues: CASSPGAGNTEAFF. The CDR3 DNA is TGTGCCAGCTCACCAGGGGCCGGGAACACTGAAGCTTTCTTT.

The chain carries TRBV12-3 or TRBV12-4 and TRBJ2-7, with no clear D. The V and J ends lost 4 bases and 7 bases respectively, with 8 bases between them. This CDR3 has 11 residues. CDR3 sequence: CASSSTGEQYF. For the CDR3, the DNA is TGTGCCAGCAGTTCGACTGGGGAGCAGTACTTC.

There are many counts of this clonotype. The chain couples TRBV5-1 to TRBJ1-4; D is uncertain. Germline CDR1 reads SGHRS; CDR2 reads YFSETQ. CDR3 size: 14 residues. V lost 2 bases, J lost 3 bases, and 8 bases lay in between. The CDR3 nucleotides are TGCGCCAGCAGCTTCGAGGAGCCTAATGAAAAACTGTTTTTT. Translated, it gives CASSFEEPNEKLFF.

The rearrangement links TRBV10-3 to TRBJ1-3, with D unresolved. V shed 3 bases and J shed 0 bases, with 6 bases lying between them. The CDR3 spans 14 residues. CDR1 is ENHRY, CDR2 SYGVKD, per germline. CDR3 sequence: CAISDSGSGNTIYF. CDR3 coding DNA: TGTGCCATCAGTGATAGCGGCTCTGGAAACACCATATATTTT.

CDR3: CASSVLAGRDYNEQFF. CDR3 DNA: TGTGCCAGCAGCGTCCTAGCGGGGAGAGACTACAATGAGCAGTTCTTC. This chain connects TRBV9 to TRBJ2-1, with 9 positions matching TRBD2. The CDR3 length is 16 residues. CDR1 and CDR2 from the germline V gene are SGDLS and YYNGEE. J gave up 3 bases and V 2 bases, and 6 bases lay outside the gene matches. Variable domain in full (rest from reference TRBV9 and TRBJ2-1): DSGVTQTPKHLITATGQRVTLRCSPRSGDLSVYWYQQSLDQGLQFLIQYYNGEERAKGNILERFSAQQFPDLHSELNLSSLELGDSALYFCASSVLAGRDYNEQFFGPGTRLTVL.

V gene TRBV6-5 combines with J gene TRBJ1-1; a possible D gene is TRBD1 (5 bases). The CDR3 runs to 17 residues. Looked up from germline, CDR1 is MNHEY and CDR2 is SVGAGI. V was clipped by 0 bases and J by 1 base, with 15 bases between them. CDR3 nucleotide sequence: TGTGCCAGCAGTTACTCGGGGCGGGGTCTCGGGAACACTGAAGCTTTCTTT. Amino acid sequence: CASSYSGRGLGNTEAFF.

The chain employs TRBV9 and TRBJ2-3; TRBD2 is a possible D gene (5 bases). Deletions cut 0 bases from V and 2 bases from J, with 10 bases between. CDR1 and CDR2 from the germline V gene are SGDLS and YYNGEE. The CDR3 runs to 15 residues. DNA for the CDR3: TGTGCCAGCAGCGTAGGCGGACTGTACACAGATACGCAGTATTTT. Its protein is CASSVGGLYTDTQYF.

This clonotype occurred a few times. V usage is TRBV5-8 and J usage is TRBJ2-5; TRBD1 is a possible D gene (6 bases). Between the trimmed V and J ends, which lost 2 bases and 3 bases, there was a span of 14 bases. The CDR3 has 15 residues. Germline V gene data show CDR1 as SGHTS and CDR2 as YDEGEE. As DNA, the CDR3 is TGTGCCAGCAGCTTAGGACAGATATCGGAAGAGACCCAGTACTTC. Translation gives CASSLGQISEETQYF.

This clonotype was detected only a few times. The chain employs TRBV15 and TRBJ2-7, with D perhaps TRBD1 or TRBD2 (6 bases each). Trimming stripped 5 bases from V and 3 bases from J, with 11 bases between. The CDR3 has 13 amino acids. Looked up from germline, CDR1 is LNHNV and CDR2 is YYDKDF (reference sequence). The CDR3 reads CATSGGLNYEQYF. For the CDR3, the DNA is TGTGCCACCAGCGGGGGGCTAAACTACGAGCAGTACTTC.

This clonotype was detected only a few times. This sequence joins TRBV15 and TRBJ2-2; TRBD1 is a possible D gene (5 bases). The CDR3 is 15 residues long. Germline CDR1 reads LNHNV; CDR2 reads YYDKDF (reference sequence). Trimming removed 6 bases at V and 6 bases at J, with 17 bases between. The CDR3 spells CATSLTRVDPGELFF. CDR3 coding DNA: TGTGCCACCAGTTTGACCAGGGTGGATCCCGGGGAGCTGTTTTTT.

The chain carries TRBV28 and TRBJ2-5; 11 bases fit TRBD1. The V gene end was trimmed by 6 bases and the J gene end by 5 bases; junction bases not matched to a gene: 8. CDR1 is MDHEN, CDR2 SYDVKM, per germline. The CDR3 extends over 15 amino acids. CDR3 sequence reads: CASSPTGQGGETQYF. CDR3 nucleotides: TGTGCCAGCAGCCCCACGGGACAGGGGGGCGAGACCCAGTACTTC. The whole variable domain, remainder taken from reference TRBV28 and TRBJ2-5, is DVKVTQSSRYLVKRTGEKVFLECVQDMDHENMFWYRQDPGLGLRLIYFSYDVKMKEKGDIPEGYSVSREKKERFSLILESASTNQTSMYLCASSPTGQGGETQYFGPGTRLLVL.

The sample holds a few counts of this clonotype. The chain couples TRBV6-1 to TRBJ1-5; the match to TRBD1 covers 11 bases. Unmatched junction bases numbered 5, after V lost 7 bases and J lost 0 bases. Germline V gene data show CDR1 as MNHNS and CDR2 as SASEGT. This CDR3 contains 16 residues. This CDR3 is CASKPGQGVSNQPQHF. The CDR3, as DNA: TGTGCCAGCAAGCCGGGACAGGGGGTTAGCAATCAGCCCCAGCATTTT.

The J gene is TRBJ2-2, the V gene TRBV20-1; 8 nucleotides agree with TRBD1. CDR1 and CDR2 (germline): DFQATT, SNEGSKA (reference sequence). V lost 3 bases to trimming and J lost 5 bases; unmatched junction nucleotides: 8. The CDR3 totals 15 residues. The DNA for the CDR3 is TGCAGTGCTAGTGGTTCAGGGGGCGAAACCGGGGAGCTGTTTTTT. This sequence encodes CSASGSGGETGELFF.

This clonotype has more than one count but fewer than ten. The V gene is TRBV7-2, the J gene TRBJ2-2; D is ambiguous. Germline CDR1 is SGHTA and CDR2 is FQGNSA. The V end was cut by 3 bases, the J end by 11 bases, with 16 bases between. This CDR3 is built from 14 residues. The DNA for the CDR3 is TGTGCCAGCAGCTTTCATCCGGAACGTGCTGAGCTGTTTTTT. Amino acids: CASSFHPERAELFF.

The genes are TRBV15 and TRBJ1-2; D uncertain. In germline, CDR1 is LNHNV, CDR2 YYDKDF (reference sequence). V lost 0 bases and J lost 8, with 10 bases in between. The CDR3 is 13 residues long. CDR3 nucleotides: TGTGCCACCAGCAGAGATGGATTCGGCGGCTACACCTTC. Translating gives CATSRDGFGGYTF.

This clonotype was picked up a small number of times. The chain couples TRBV7-6 to TRBJ2-7; unclear D gene. V lost 0 bases to trimming and J lost 6 bases, with 3 bases between them. Germline CDR1 reads SGHVS; CDR2 reads FNYEAQ. The CDR3 is 11 residues long. For the CDR3, the DNA is TGTGCCAGCAGCTTAGCGGCCGAGCAGTACTTC. This gives the protein CASSLAAEQYF.

This chain uses TRBV6-1 with TRBJ2-2; D possibly corresponds to TRBD1 (6 bases). The ends were cut back, 6 bases at V and 8 bases at J, with 16 bases in the middle. Germline CDR1 and CDR2: MNHNS and SASEGT. The CDR3 is 14 residues long. CDR3 region: CASRIGQTPGELFF. DNA of the CDR3: TGTGCCAGCAGGATCGGACAGACACCGGGGGAGCTGTTTTTT.